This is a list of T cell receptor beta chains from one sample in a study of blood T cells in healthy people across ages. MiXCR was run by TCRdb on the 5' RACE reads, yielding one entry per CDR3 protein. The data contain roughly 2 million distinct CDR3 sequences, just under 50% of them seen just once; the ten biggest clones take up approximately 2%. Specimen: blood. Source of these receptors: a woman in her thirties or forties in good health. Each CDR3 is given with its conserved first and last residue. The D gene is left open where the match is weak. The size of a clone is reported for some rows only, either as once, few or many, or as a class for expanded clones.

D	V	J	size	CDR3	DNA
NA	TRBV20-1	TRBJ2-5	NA	CSARDVLGGWETQYF	TGCAGTGCTAGAGATGTCCTTGGAGGGTGGGAGACCCAGTACTTC
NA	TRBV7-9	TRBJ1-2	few	CASSPSGTRSGYTF	TGTGCCAGCAGTCCATCCGGGACCCGAAGTGGCTACACCTTC
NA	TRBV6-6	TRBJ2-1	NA	CASSPFSRSSYNEQFF	TGTGCCAGCAGCCCGTTTAGCCGGAGCTCCTACAATGAGCAGTTCTTC
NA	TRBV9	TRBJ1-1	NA	CASSSQVANTEAFF	TGTGCCAGCAGCTCCCAGGTCGCTAACACTGAAGCTTTCTTT
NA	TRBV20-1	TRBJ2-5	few	CSARDTSEYF	TGCAGTGCTAGGGACACCTCCGAGTACTTC
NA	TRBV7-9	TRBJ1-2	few	CASSLLTGLGYGYTF	TGTGCCAGCAGCTTATTAACGGGCTTAGGCTATGGCTACACCTTC
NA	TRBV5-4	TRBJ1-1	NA	CASSFSRPKTEAFF	TGTGCCAGCAGCTTCTCGAGGCCGAAAACTGAAGCTTTCTTT
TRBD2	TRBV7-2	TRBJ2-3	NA	CASSPKRDTDTQYF	TGTGCCAGCAGCCCGAAGCGGGACACAGATACGCAGTATTTT
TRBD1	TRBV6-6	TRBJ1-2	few	CASSSQGFPNYGYTF	TGTGCCAGCAGTTCACAGGGGTTTCCTAACTATGGCTACACCTTC
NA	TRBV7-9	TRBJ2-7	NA	CASSVRKAPYEQYF	TGTGCCAGCAGCGTACGGAAGGCACCCTACGAGCAGTACTTC